The T cell receptor beta chain described here comes from a study of T cell responses to AZD1222 COVID-19 vaccine (dated by TCRdb to the early 2020s). With regard to the full study: A total of 230 to 250 trial participants underwent TCR sequencing, of whom about 200 had received two doses of AZD1222 and 26 had received two doses of the MenACWY control vaccine. Trial participants were enrolled by age into subgroups of 18-55, 56-69 and 70-plus years, and around 150, 28 and 57 TCR-sequenced participants, respectively, were included in these subgroups.

The CDR3 spans 14 residues, from the cysteine through the phenylalanine. The kept DNA is CDR3 alone, 42 bases in frame from the first base. V loses 7 bases at its end and J loses 4 bases; junction bases beyond the gene matches: 5. CDR1 and CDR2 were assigned from the germline V gene (reference sequence) as LNHDA and SQIVND. Interpreted using the paper, the time point label stands for: about 28 days (+/-7) after the second vaccine dose. Because spike-specific TCR depth and breadth did not differ between the two schedules, AZD1222 recipients who got a second dose at roughly 4 weeks were pooled with those who got a second dose at roughly 12 weeks. Vaccinee samples came from UK trials COV001 and COV002, including a single-blind randomized controlled phase 2/3 trial of AZD1222 (ChAdOx1 nCoV-19) in healthy adults. For TCRbeta chain sequencing, PBMC samples from trial participants were taken at day 0 and at day 28 after the second dose.

Concerning this clone: Its recognized antigen is unknown. Base quality data are lacking; no much larger clone is found one base away.

The CDR3 regions of human TCRbeta chains were subjected to immunosequencing. The authors processed their data as follows. Repertoire TCRs were checked for matches against a reference library of SARS-CoV-2-specific TCRs that had been generated using the MIRA antigen-specificity platform. Breadth was defined as the fraction of unique TCRs that were SARS-CoV-2-associated. Depth was defined as the fraction of total T cells that were SARS-CoV-2-associated. Each spike-specific TCR was assigned to its reactive spike region and to a CD4 or CD8 class using the MIRA data. Log10-transformed breadth and depth values were compared by one-way ANOVA with Sidak's multiple comparisons tests. This is the immuneACCESS table as TCRdb keeps it, with only in-frame sequences that have V and J called. A part of the clones is gone; compared with another copy, unresolved V genes explain less than half, and the rest is unexplained. That table furnishes V, J and clone size, whereas the DNA furnished D and trimming. The sample profile shows about 270,000 clones; 94% of them were found once. Around 0.6% of the sample goes to the ten largest clones.

Overall study results and their limits: Because no day 14 peak-response samples were available, repertoires were characterized only after the peak T cell response. Nearly half of unique spike-specific TCRs reportedly recognized epitopes outside regions mutated in the B.1.351 and B.1.1.7 variants. Participants were mostly white British, with more females than males. The authors suggested clonal diversity may have been underestimated. A significant rise in spike-specific TCR breadth and depth was observed after two AZD1222 doses relative to day 0 and relative to MenACWY recipients. The vaccine-associated CD4 TCRs covered the entire spike protein, and the dominant responses fell in regions 160-218 and 743-854. In the small 56-69-year group, the increase in depth fell short of significance, most likely because of low power. Conclusions about previously exposed vaccinees were limited because only six AZD1222 recipients were SARS-CoV-2 seropositive at baseline.

This sample comprised peripheral blood, obtained 28 days after the second AZD1222 dose. Rearrangement joined TRBV19 to TRBJ1-4, with TRBD1 identical over 8 junction bases. The source is an adult who received the AZD1222 COVID-19 vaccine. The CDR3: CASTTQGGNEKLFF. The DNA sequence reads TGTGCCAGTACCACACAGGGGGGTAATGAAAAACTGTTTTTT. Full variable domain (CDR3 extended with the reference TRBV19 and TRBJ1-4 proteins): DGGITQSPKYLFRKEGQNVTLSCEQNLNHDAMYWYRQDPGQGLRLIYYSQIVNDFQKGDIAEGYSVSREKKESFPLTVTSAQKNPTAFYLCASTTQGGNEKLFFGSGTQLSVL.